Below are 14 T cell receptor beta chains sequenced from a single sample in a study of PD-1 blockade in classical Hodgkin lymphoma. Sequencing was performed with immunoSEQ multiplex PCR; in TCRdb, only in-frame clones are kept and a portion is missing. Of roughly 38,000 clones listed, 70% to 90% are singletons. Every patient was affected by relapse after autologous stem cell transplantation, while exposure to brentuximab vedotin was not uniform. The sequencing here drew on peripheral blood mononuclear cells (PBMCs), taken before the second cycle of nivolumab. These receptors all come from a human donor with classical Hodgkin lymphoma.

The CDR3 DNA reads TGTGCCAGCACCCGAGGGAGACAGGGGAGAGGGACTGAAGCTTTCTTT. This codes for CASTRGRQGRGTEAFF. J is TRBJ1-1 and V is TRBV28; 8 bases are a match to TRBD1. Germline values: CDR1 MDHEN, CDR2 SYDVKM. V was clipped by 7 bases and J by 5 bases; unmatched bases: 15. There are 16 residues in the CDR3. Full variable domain (missing parts from reference TRBV28 and TRBJ1-1): DVKVTQSSRYLVKRTGEKVFLECVQDMDHENMFWYRQDPGLGLRLIYFSYDVKMKEKGDIPEGYSVSREKKERFSLILESASTNQTSMYLCASTRGRQGRGTEAFFGQGTRLTVV.

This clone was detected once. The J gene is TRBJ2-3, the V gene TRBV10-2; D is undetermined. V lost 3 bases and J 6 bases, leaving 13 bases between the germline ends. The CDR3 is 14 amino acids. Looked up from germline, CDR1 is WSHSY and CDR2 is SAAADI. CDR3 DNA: TGCGCCAGCAGTGATTCGGCTTTAACGGATACGCAGTATTTT. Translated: CASSDSALTDTQYF.

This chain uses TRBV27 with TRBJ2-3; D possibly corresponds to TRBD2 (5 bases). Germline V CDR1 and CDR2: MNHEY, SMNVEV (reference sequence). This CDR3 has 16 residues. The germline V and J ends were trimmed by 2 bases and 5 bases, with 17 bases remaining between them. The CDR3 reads CASSLIPPGGRDTQYF. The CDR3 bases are TGTGCCAGCAGTTTAATCCCTCCCGGTGGGAGAGATACGCAGTATTTT.

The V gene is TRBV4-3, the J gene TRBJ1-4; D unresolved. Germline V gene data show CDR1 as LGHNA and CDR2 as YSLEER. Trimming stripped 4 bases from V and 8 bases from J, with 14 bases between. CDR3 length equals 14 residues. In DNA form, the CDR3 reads TGCGCCAGCAGCCCTCGTAGTGGTTGGGAAAAACTGTTTTTT. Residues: CASSPRSGWEKLFF.

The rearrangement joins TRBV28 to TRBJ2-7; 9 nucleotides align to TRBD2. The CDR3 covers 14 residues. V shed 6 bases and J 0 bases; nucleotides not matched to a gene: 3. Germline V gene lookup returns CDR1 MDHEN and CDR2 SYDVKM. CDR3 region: CASSYSGSSYEQYF. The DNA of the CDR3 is TGTGCCAGCAGCTATAGCGGGAGCTCCTACGAGCAGTACTTC.

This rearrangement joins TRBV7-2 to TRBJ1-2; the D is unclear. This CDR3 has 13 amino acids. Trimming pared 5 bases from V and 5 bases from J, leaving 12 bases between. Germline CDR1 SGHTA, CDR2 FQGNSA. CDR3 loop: CASSVGRWYGYTF. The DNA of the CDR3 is TGTGCCAGCAGCGTGGGCAGGTGGTATGGCTACACCTTC. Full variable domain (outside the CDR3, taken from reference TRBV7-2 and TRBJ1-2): GAGVSQSPSNKVTEKGKDVELRCDPISGHTALYWYRQSLGQGLEFLIYFQGNSAPDKSGLPSDRFSAERTGGSVSTLTIQRTQQEDSAVYLCASSVGRWYGYTFGSGTRLTVV.

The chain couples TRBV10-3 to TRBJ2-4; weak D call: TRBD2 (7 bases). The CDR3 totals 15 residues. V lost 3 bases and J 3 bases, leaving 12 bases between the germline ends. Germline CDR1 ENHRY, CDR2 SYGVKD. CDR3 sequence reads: CAISEGGEGKNIQYF. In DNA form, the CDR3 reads TGTGCCATCAGTGAAGGGGGGGAGGGCAAAAACATTCAGTACTTC.

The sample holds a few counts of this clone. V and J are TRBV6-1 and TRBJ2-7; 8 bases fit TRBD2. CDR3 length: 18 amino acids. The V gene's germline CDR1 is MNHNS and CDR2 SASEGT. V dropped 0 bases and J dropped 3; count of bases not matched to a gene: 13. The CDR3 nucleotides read TGTGCCAGCAGTGAAGCGCGAACCGCGGGACTAGGATACTACGAGCAGTACTTC. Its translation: CASSEARTAGLGYYEQYF.

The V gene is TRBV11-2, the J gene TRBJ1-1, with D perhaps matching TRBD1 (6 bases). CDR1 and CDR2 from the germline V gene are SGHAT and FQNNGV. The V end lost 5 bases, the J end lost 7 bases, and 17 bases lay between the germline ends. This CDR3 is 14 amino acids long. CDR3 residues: CASSNSRGEGEAFF. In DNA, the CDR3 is TGTGCCAGCAGCAACAGTAGGGGGGAGGGTGAAGCTTTCTTT.

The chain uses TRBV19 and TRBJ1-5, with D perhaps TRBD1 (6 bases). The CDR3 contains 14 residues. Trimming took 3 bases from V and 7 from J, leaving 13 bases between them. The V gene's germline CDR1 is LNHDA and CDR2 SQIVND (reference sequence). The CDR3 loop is CASSMAQGEQPQHF. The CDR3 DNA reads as TGTGCCAGTAGTATGGCACAGGGCGAGCAGCCCCAGCATTTT.

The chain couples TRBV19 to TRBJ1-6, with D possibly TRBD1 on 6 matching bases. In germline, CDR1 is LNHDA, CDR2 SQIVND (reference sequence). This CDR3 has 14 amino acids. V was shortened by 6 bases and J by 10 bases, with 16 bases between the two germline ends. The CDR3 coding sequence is TGTGCCAGTAGCGAAACAGGGTTTTGGTCACCCCTCCACTTT. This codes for CASSETGFWSPLHF.

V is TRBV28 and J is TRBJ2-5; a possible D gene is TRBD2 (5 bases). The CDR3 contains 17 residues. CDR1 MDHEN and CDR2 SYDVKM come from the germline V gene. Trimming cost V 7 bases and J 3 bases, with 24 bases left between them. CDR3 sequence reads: CASTQNYDPTGEETQYF. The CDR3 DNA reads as TGTGCCAGCACCCAAAACTACGACCCTACCGGGGAAGAGACCCAGTACTTC. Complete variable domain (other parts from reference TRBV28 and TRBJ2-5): DVKVTQSSRYLVKRTGEKVFLECVQDMDHENMFWYRQDPGLGLRLIYFSYDVKMKEKGDIPEGYSVSREKKERFSLILESASTNQTSMYLCASTQNYDPTGEETQYFGPGTRLLVL.

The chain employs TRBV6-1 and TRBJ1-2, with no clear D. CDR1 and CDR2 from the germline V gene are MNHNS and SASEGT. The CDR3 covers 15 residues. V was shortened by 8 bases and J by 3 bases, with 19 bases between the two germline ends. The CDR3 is CASAGESSGDYGYTF. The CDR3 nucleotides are TGTGCCAGCGCCGGGGAGTCTTCGGGTGACTATGGCTACACCTTC.

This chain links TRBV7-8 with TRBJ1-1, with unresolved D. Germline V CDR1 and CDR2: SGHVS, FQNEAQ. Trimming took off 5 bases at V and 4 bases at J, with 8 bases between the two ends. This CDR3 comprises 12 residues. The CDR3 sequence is CASSPGITEAFF. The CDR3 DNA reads TGTGCCAGCAGCCCCGGGATCACTGAAGCTTTCTTT. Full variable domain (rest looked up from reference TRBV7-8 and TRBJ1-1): GAGVSQSPRYKVAKRGQDVALRCDPISGHVSLFWYQQALGQGPEFLTYFQNEAQLDKSGLPSDRFFAERPEGSVSTLKIQRTQQEDSAVYLCASSPGITEAFFGQGTRLTVV.